Listed here is a single T cell receptor beta chain. These data belong to a study of blood T cell repertoires in COVID-19. About the study: Nucleic acid was either cDNA or gDNA, and it came from T cells, B-cell-depleted T cells, or PBMCs.

Original analysis: Reference gene primers were amplified, and this amplification served to estimate nucleated cell counts. The assay was immunoSEQ multiplex PCR, and TCRdb's table has in-frame clones only and misses some. V, J and clone size derive from that table, while D and trimming were established from the DNA sequence. The table includes approximately 200,000 clones, more than 85% detected once. CDR3 length equals 12 residues. Between the trimmed V and J ends, which lost 6 bases and 7 bases, there was a span of 12 bases. Germline values: CDR1 MDHEN, CDR2 SYDVKM. V gene TRBV28 combines with J gene TRBJ1-1; D call uncertain. Sequencing was done on a sample of peripheral blood. The TCR comes from a woman aged 30 to 39 with active or convalescent COVID-19. The CDR3 protein is CASSRSRIEAFF. CDR3 coding DNA: TGTGCCAGCAGCAGATCCCGCATTGAAGCTTTCTTT.